This entry is about one T cell receptor (beta chain). The data stem from a study of blood T cell repertoires in COVID-19. Study as a whole: Both acute and convalescent COVID-19 samples were obtained from the United States, Italy and Spain. The cDNA or gDNA used as material had been derived from T cells, B-cell-depleted T cells, or PBMCs.

Under the authors' procedure: Amplification with reference gene primers provided the estimates of nucleated cell counts. TCRdb's copy holds only in-frame clones and misses some; the assay was immunoSEQ multiplex PCR. The V and J calls and clone size come from that table; D and trimming were worked out from the DNA. The sample yields about 250,000 clones, about three quarters seen once. CDR3 size: 17 residues. CDR1 SNHLY and CDR2 FYNNEI come from the germline V gene. V was clipped by 6 bases and J by 0 bases, with 15 bases between them. The V and J genes are TRBV2 and TRBJ1-6, with D unclear. Sequenced sample: peripheral blood. The TCR originated in a woman older than 75 with acute or convalescent COVID-19. CDR3 in DNA: TGTGCCAGCAGGAGGAATCTCGGGAGCTCCTATAATTCACCCCTCCACTTT. Amino acid sequence: CASRRNLGSSYNSPLHF.